This T cell receptor (beta chain) was captured in a study of memory CD4+ T cells and cytomegalovirus serostatus. Germline V gives CDR1 PRHDT, CDR2 FYEKMQ (reference sequence). CDR3 length: 15 amino acids. The germline V and J ends were trimmed by 0 bases and 9 bases, with 15 bases remaining between them. Clones were sequenced by immunoSEQ multiplex PCR, and TCRdb holds only the in-frame ones, with some missing. This sample carries approximately 61,000 clones, 80% of them seen once, and the ten largest clones take almost 0.55%. The sort gate was single viable CD3+CD4+CD8-CD45RO+ cells for memory CD4+ T cells. Donors' CMV status reflects serum IgG against pp150, pp28, p38, p52.

The chain has TRBV13 and TRBJ2-4; D unresolved. This TCR derives from an adult in good health and CMV-seronegative. Some clones in this sample may be carry-over from other donors' samples. Sequencing used memory CD4+ T cells from blood. The CDR3 sequence is CASSLGTSRRGIQYF. CDR3 sequence (DNA): TGTGCCAGCAGCTTAGGGACCTCAAGGCGCGGCATTCAGTACTTC.